This T cell receptor (beta chain) was obtained from a study of response to subunit inactivated influenza vaccine. TCRdb redid the calling of the RT-PCR reads with MiXCR, one entry per CDR3 protein. This table holds roughly 540,000 distinct CDR3 sequences, approximately 22% found once. The CDR3 is made up of 15 amino acids. The germline V gene encodes CDR1 DFQATT and CDR2 SNEGSKA (reference sequence). The V end lost 6 bases, the J end lost 0 bases, and 15 bases lay between the germline ends. This clonotype appeared many times. This same sample was also part of a study on T cells expressing NK-cell markers. That publication notes: The TCR beta cDNA came from 5'RACE template switching with UMIs.

The sequencing here drew on CD4+ T cells sorted from PBMCs, taken 11 to 12 days after vaccination. The rearrangement links TRBV20-1 to TRBJ1-5, with D possibly being TRBD1 (5 bases). The receptor was derived from a middle-aged man who received an inactivated influenza vaccine. In nucleotides, the CDR3 is TGCAGTGCCTGGGACGGACCTTATAGCAATCAGCCCCAGCATTTT. This encodes CSAWDGPYSNQPQHF.